The T cell receptor beta chain described here comes from a study of a mutant IDH1 vaccine in newly diagnosed glioma. Study-wide context: The sex distribution of treated patients was around 60% male and around 38% female, with a mean age of roughly 40 years. Before enrollment, the patients had been treated with radiotherapy alone, temozolomide alone, or both together. Most of them had received both. Study outcomes and limitations: Overall, almost 95% of patients had vaccine-induced immune responses.

Some clones are missing from TCRdb's copy, which holds only in-frame ones; the method was immunoSEQ multiplex PCR. The sample gives about 68,000 clones, 79% of which show up once; around 8.2% is in the top ten. Of note for this clone: Its antigen remains unknown.

Time point here: baseline, week 1 (first vaccination visit). Treatment indicated: pre-vaccination baseline after standard-of-care therapy. Astrocytomas found in donors were new, WHO grade 3 or 4, IDH1-mutant and ATRX-lost. CDR3 size: 16 residues. CDR1 SGHRS and CDR2 YFSETQ come from the germline V gene. J was trimmed by 3 bases and V by 4 bases; bases with no gene match: 12. This specimen consisted of PBMCs, obtained from a glioma patient treated with radiotherapy, temozolomide or both. The clonotype originates from a man aged 50 to 59 with glioma. The chain uses TRBV5-1 and TRBJ1-2, with 7 bases identical to TRBD1. The CDR3: CASSPGTASRDYGYTF. In DNA, the CDR3 is TGCGCCAGCAGCCCCGGGACAGCAAGTAGGGACTATGGCTACACCTTC.